This entry describes one TCR beta chain. Its antigen specificity is not known. No clone much larger than this one lies a single base away; base qualities are absent. This specimen belongs to a study of T cell responses to AZD1222 COVID-19 vaccine (dated by TCRdb to the early 2020s). For the study in its entirety: A total of 233 trial participants underwent TCR sequencing, of whom about 210 received two doses of AZD1222 and about 25 received two doses of the MenACWY control vaccine. Enrollment into the trials was organized by age into subgroups of 18-55, 56-69 and 70-plus years, and those subgroups contained around 150, 28 and 57 TCR-sequenced participants, respectively. Overall study results and their limits: CD4 TCRs associated with the vaccine covered the entire spike protein, and the dominant responses were in regions 160-218 and 743-854. Conclusions about previously exposed vaccinees are limited because only five to seven AZD1222 recipients were SARS-CoV-2 seropositive at baseline. Nearly half of unique spike-specific TCRs reportedly recognized epitopes outside regions mutated in the B.1.351 and B.1.1.7 variants. Participants were mostly white British, with more females than males. The authors suggested clonal diversity may have been underestimated. The 56-69-year group was small, and its depth increase did not reach significance, likely because of low power. Spike-specific TCR breadth and depth rose significantly after two AZD1222 doses compared with day 0 and with MenACWY recipients. No day 14 peak-response samples were available, so repertoires were characterized only after the peak T cell response.

From a lookup of the germline V gene, CDR1 and CDR2 are MGHDK and SYGVNS. V was cut back by 8 bases and J by 2 bases, leaving a gap of 13 bases between them. Measured from the cysteine to the phenylalanine, the CDR3 is 13 residues long. The read is trimmed to its CDR3 DNA, 39 bases read in frame from base 1. The time point label on this specimen signifies: baseline before first vaccination. According to the study, the label for this sample's treatment or condition signals: meningococcal conjugate vaccine given as trial control. The vaccinee samples were drawn from two UK trials, COV001 and COV002, one of which was a single-blind randomized controlled phase 2/3 trial testing AZD1222 (ChAdOx1 nCoV-19) in healthy adults. For TCRbeta chain sequencing, PBMC samples were collected from trial participants at day 0 and at day 28 after the second dose. The CDR3 regions of human TCRbeta chains were analyzed by immunosequencing. In the authors' own workflow: Repertoire TCRs were matched against a reference library of SARS-CoV-2-specific TCRs generated with the MIRA antigen-specificity platform. Breadth was defined as the fraction of unique TCRs that were SARS-CoV-2-associated, and depth was defined as the fraction of total T cells that were SARS-CoV-2-associated. Each spike-specific TCR was assigned to its reactive spike region and to a CD4 or CD8 class using the MIRA data. Log10-transformed breadth and depth values were compared by one-way ANOVA with Sidak's multiple comparisons tests. Held by TCRdb, this immuneACCESS table contains in-frame sequences only and omits some clones. Under half of the omission traces to an unresolved V gene where checked; the cause of the rest is unknown. V, J and clone size reflect that table, while D and trimming were determined from the DNA. The sample table records more than 140,000 clones; approximately 93% of these occur just once. Less than 1% of the sample rests with the top ten.

The sample here was peripheral blood, taken on day 0 of MenACWY control vaccination. The chain is made from TRBV25-1 and TRBJ2-7, with TRBD2 tentatively as D gene (6 bases match). The receptor comes from an adult in good health. The nucleotide sequence is given as TGTGCCAGCGCTGGGGCGGGAACCTACGAGCAGTACTTC. It translates as CASAGAGTYEQYF.